This T cell receptor (beta chain) came from a study of a mutant IDH1 vaccine in newly diagnosed glioma. Study information: It was radiotherapy, temozolomide, or both that patients received previously, with most receiving both. Findings and limits, study-wide: Detectable vaccine-induced immune responses arose in around 92% of patients.

Profiling relied on immunoSEQ multiplex PCR, and the TCRdb table lists in-frame clones only, not all of them. This table holds 50,000 to 70,000 clones, 74% found once. Described time point: week 35, safety follow-up. In every dose of vaccine, 300 ug of mutant IDH1 20-mer peptide was given alongside topical imiquimod. Eight vaccine injections were given to patients in weeks 1, 3, 5, 7, 11, 15, 19 and 23. This CDR3 region has 11 residues. In germline, CDR1 is GTSNPN, CDR2 SVGIG (reference sequence). The V gene end was trimmed by 4 bases and the J gene end by 10 bases; junction bases not matched to a gene: 0. As regards this clone: The target antigen is unknown.

The source material was PBMCs, sampled from a glioma patient whose treatment included an IDH1 peptide vaccine. This chain uses TRBV30 with TRBJ2-1; 11 bases align to TRBD2. The receptor was derived from a man aged 45-60 years with glioma. This chain's CDR3 is CAWTSGGEQFF. CDR3 bases: TGTGCCTGGACTAGCGGGGGGGAGCAGTTCTTC.